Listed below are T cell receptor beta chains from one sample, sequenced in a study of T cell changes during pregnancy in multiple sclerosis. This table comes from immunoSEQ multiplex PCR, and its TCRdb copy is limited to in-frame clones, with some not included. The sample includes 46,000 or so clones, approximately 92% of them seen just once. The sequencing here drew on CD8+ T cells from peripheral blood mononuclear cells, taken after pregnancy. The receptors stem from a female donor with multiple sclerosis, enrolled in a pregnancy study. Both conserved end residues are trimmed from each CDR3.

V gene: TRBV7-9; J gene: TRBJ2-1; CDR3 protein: ASSLENRGGEQF
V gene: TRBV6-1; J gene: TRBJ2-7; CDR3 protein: ASTPLVGAPYEQY
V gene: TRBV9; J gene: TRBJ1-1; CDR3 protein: ASSADGQEAF
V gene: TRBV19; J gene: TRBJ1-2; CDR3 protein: ASSIGKGASLGYT
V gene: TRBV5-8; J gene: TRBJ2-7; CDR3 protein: ASSFRSSGDYEQY
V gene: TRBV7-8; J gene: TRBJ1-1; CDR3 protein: ASSSPAGGGNTEAF
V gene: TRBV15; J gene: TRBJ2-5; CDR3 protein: ATSREREGPRPQY
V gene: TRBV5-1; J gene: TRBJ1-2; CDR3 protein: ASSTGTGAGYT
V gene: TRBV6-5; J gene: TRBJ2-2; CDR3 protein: ASSSLAGIAGELF
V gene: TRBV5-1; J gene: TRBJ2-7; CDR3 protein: ASSPGGYEQY
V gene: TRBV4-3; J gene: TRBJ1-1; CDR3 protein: ASSQDGGRANTEAF
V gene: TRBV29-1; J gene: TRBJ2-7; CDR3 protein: SVVRQNSYEQY
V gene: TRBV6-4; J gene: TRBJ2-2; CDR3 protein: ASGGGTMNTGELF
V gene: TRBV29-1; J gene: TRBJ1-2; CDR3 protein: SVEGGYT
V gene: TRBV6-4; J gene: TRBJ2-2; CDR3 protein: ASSTGTGVTGELF
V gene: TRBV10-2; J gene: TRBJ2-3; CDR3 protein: ASSSYTDAQY
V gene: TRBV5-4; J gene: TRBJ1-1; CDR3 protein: ASSPEGASTEAF
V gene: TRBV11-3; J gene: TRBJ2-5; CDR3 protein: ASSAQTGWETQY
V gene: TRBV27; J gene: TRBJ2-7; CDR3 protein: ASSLTGGTTDEQY
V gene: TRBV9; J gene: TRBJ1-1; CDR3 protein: ASRKTGSTNTEAF
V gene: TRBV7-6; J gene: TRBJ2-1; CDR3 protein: ASSLRGNEQF
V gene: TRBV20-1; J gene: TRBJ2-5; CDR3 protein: SALQETQY
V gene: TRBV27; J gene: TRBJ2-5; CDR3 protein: ASTRLAGGETQY
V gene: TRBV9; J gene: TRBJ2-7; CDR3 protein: ASAGQSHEQY
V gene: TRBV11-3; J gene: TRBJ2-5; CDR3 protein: ASSLEAGTQY
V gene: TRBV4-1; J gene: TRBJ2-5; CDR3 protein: ASSQDGGGVETQY
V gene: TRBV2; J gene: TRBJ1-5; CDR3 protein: ASSEVRLGNQPQH
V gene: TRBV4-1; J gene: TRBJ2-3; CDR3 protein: ASSQERTGVTDTQY
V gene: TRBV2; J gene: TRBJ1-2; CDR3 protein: ASAGTGERGHYGYT
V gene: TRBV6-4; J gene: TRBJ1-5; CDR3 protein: ASSDFEVGPCSNQPQH
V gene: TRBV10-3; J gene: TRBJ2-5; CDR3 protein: AIRSGIAQETQY
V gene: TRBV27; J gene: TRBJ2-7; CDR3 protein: ASTTRGMDRAYEQY
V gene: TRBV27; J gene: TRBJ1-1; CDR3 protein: ASSLTGVSGEAF
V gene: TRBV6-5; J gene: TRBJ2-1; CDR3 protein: ASSPGTSGSDEQF
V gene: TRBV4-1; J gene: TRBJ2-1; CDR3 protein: ASSQEGGGYNEQF
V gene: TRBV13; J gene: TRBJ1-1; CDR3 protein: ASSLGQPFEAF
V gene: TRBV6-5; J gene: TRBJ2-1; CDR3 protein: ASSPGIDYNEQF
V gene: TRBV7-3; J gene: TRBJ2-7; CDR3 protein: ASSLRFLASYEQY
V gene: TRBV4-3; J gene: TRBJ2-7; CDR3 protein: ASSQDLWGTGGIEQY